The 7 T cell receptor beta chains below come from one sample, sequenced in a study of vaccination and CD4 T cells after COVID-19. Antigens of these TCRs are unknown. Sequencing of cultured CD4+ T cell DNA used the Oncomine TCR Beta short-read assay. A single record per CDR3 protein comes from TCRdb applying MiXCR to the PCR reads. The sample has 9,300 or so distinct CDR3 sequences; 51% are singletons. Noted treatment: roughly 10-day PBMC culture with coronavirus spike peptide pools or control peptides (ViraFEST assay). What was sequenced was CD4+ T cells from blood, cultured in vitro. Source of these receptors: a human donor who had recovered from COVID-19.

This rearrangement joins TRBV6-5 to TRBJ2-7; D possibly corresponds to TRBD2 (6 bases). The CDR3 is 16 residues long. Germline CDR1 is MNHEY and CDR2 is SVGAGI. V lost 2 bases and J 5 bases, leaving 19 bases between the germline ends. Here the CDR3 DNA reads TGTGCCAGCAGTTACGCGATGAGTACTAGCTCTCACGAGCAGTACTTC. Translating gives CASSYAMSTSSHEQYF.

This clonotype was recorded a few times. The chain combines TRBV6-5 with TRBJ1-1; D gene unclear. Germline V gene lookup returns CDR1 MNHEY and CDR2 SVGAGI. The CDR3 is 15 residues long. Trimming took 4 bases from V and 7 from J, leaving 19 bases between them. As DNA, the CDR3 is TGTGCCAGCAGTTTTCGTTTTGCGGCGTGGGGTGAAGCTTTCTTT. Its translation: CASSFRFAAWGEAFF.

The chain uses TRBV12-3 or TRBV12-4 and TRBJ1-1, with 8 bases lining up with TRBD1. The CDR3 consists of 14 residues. V trimming: 3 bases; J trimming: 4 bases; junction bases outside the gene matches: 4. This CDR3 is CASSFQGAVTEAFF. CDR3 coding DNA: TGTGCCAGCAGTTTCCAGGGGGCGGTCACTGAAGCTTTCTTT.

This clonotype has more than one count but fewer than ten. The chain carries TRBV10-3 and TRBJ1-2; tentatively, D is TRBD1 (5 bases). CDR1 is ENHRY, CDR2 SYGVKD, per germline. The CDR3 is 13 amino acids. V lost 3 bases, J lost 4 bases, and 9 bases lay in between. Written as DNA, the CDR3 is TGTGCCATCAGTGAAGGGGAGCCCTATGGCTACACCTTC. Amino acid sequence: CAISEGEPYGYTF.

The chain joins TRBV18 to TRBJ1-1; no clear D. V was clipped by 3 bases and J by 5 bases, with 7 bases between them. CDR3 length equals 12 residues. Per the germline V gene, CDR1 is KGHSH and CDR2 is LQKENI. The CDR3 sequence is CASSPGRTEAFF. The CDR3 region has the DNA TGTGCCAGCTCACCGGGTCGAACTGAAGCTTTCTTT.

This clonotype showed up just a few times. The rearrangement joins TRBV15 to TRBJ1-5, with D unresolved. V was shortened by 0 bases and J by 7 bases, with 4 bases between the two germline ends. Per germline, CDR1 LNHNV and CDR2 YYDKDF (reference sequence). The CDR3 runs to 12 residues. The CDR3 reads CATSRDRQPQHF. CDR3 bases: TGTGCCACCAGCAGAGATCGCCAGCCCCAGCATTTT.

This sequence joins TRBV7-9 and TRBJ1-1; D gene ambiguous. Trimming stripped 5 bases from V and 1 base from J, with 14 bases between. This CDR3 comprises 15 residues. From germline, CDR1 is SEHNR and CDR2 FQNEAQ (reference sequence). This CDR3 reads CASSQHGGKNTEAFF. As DNA, the CDR3 is TGTGCCAGCAGCCAACACGGCGGTAAGAACACTGAAGCTTTCTTT. Filled out from reference TRBV7-9 and TRBJ1-1, the complete variable domain reads DTGVSQNPRHKITKRGQNVTFRCDPISEHNRLYWYRQTLGQGPEFLTYFQNEAQLEKSRLLSDRFSAERPKGSFSTLEIQRTEQGDSAMYLCASSQHGGKNTEAFFGQGTRLTVV.